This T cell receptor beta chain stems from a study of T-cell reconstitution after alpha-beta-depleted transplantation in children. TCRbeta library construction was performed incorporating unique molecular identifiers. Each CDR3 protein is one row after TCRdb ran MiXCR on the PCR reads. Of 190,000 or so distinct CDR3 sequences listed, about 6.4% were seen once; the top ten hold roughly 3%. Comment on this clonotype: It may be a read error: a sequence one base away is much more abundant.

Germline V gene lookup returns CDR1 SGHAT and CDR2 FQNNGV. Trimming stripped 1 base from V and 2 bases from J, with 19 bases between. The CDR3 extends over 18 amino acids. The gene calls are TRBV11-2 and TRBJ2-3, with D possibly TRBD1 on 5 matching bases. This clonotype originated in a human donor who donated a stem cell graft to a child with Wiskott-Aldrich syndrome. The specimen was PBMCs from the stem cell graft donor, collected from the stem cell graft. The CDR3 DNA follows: TGTGCCAGCAGCTTAGGACATGGGGCATACACACACACAGATACGCAGTATTTT. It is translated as CASSLGHGAYTHTDTQYF. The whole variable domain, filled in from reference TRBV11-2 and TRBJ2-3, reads EAGVAQSPRYKIIEKRQSVAFWCNPISGHATLYWYQQILGQGPKLLIQFQNNGVVDDSQLPKDRFSAERLKGVDSTLKIQPAKLEDSAVYLCASSLGHGAYTHTDTQYFGPGTRLTVL.